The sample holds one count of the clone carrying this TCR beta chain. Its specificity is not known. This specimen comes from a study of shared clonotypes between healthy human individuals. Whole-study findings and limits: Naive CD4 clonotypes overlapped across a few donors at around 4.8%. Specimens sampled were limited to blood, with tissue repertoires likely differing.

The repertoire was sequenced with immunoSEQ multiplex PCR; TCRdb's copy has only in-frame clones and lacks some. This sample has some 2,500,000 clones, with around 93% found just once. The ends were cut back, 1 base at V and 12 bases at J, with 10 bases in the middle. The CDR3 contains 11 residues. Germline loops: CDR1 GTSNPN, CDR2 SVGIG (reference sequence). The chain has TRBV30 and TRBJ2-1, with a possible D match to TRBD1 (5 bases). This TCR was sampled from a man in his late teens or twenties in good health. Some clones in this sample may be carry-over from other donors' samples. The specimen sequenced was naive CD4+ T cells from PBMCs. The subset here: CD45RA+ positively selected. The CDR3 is CAWSGQIRQFF. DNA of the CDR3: TGTGCCTGGAGTGGACAGATTCGGCAGTTCTTC.